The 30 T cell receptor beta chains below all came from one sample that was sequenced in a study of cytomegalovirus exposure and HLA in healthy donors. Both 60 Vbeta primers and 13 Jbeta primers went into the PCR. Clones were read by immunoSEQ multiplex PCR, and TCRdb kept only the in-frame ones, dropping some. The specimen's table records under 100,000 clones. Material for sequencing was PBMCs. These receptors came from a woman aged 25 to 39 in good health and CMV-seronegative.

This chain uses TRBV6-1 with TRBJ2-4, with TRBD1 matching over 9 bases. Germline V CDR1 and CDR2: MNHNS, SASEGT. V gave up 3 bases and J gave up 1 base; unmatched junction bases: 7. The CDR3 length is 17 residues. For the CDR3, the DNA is TGTGCCAGCAGTGACCGGGACAGGGCGGGGGCCAAAAACATTCAGTACTTC. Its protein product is CASSDRDRAGAKNIQYF.

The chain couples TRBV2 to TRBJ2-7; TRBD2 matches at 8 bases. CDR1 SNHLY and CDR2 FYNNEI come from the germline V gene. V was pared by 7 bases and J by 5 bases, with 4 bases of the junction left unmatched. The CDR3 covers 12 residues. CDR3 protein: CASTERENEQYF. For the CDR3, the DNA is TGTGCCAGCACGGAGCGGGAGAACGAGCAGTACTTC.

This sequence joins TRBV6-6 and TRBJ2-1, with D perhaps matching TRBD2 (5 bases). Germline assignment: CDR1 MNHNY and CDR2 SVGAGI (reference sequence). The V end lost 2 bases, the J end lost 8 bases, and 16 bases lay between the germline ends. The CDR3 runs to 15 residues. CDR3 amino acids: CASSYPQSSGDEQFF. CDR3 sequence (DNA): TGTGCCAGCAGTTACCCCCAGAGTTCCGGGGATGAGCAGTTCTTC.

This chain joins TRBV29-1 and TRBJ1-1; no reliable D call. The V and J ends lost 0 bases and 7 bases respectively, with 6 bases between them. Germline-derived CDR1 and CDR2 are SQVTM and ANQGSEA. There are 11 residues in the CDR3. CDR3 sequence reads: CSVEEGSEAFF. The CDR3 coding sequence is TGCAGCGTTGAAGAGGGGAGTGAAGCTTTCTTT.

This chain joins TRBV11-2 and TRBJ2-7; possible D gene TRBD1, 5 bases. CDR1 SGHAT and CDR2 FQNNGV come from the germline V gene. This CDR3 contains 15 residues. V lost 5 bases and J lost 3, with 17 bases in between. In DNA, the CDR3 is TGTGCCAGCAGCGCGGTCAGGGAATGGGGCTACGAGCAGTACTTC. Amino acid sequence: CASSAVREWGYEQYF. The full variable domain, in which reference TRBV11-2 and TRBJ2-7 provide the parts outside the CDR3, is EAGVAQSPRYKIIEKRQSVAFWCNPISGHATLYWYQQILGQGPKLLIQFQNNGVVDDSQLPKDRFSAERLKGVDSTLKIQPAKLEDSAVYLCASSAVREWGYEQYFGPGTRLTVT.

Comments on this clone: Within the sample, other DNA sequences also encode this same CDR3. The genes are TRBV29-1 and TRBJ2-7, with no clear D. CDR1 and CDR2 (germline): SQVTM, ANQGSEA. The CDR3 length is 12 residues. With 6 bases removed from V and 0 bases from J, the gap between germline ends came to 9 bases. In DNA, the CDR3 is TGCAGCGTCGGGTCCAGCTCCTACGAGCAGTACTTC. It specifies CSVGSSSYEQYF.

The CDR3 sequence: CASSLGLAGVTGELFF. CDR3 nucleotide sequence: TGTGCCAGCTCACTGGGACTAGCGGGAGTCACCGGGGAGCTGTTTTTT. The chain couples TRBV18 to TRBJ2-2; 14 bases map to TRBD2. Germline V gene data show CDR1 as KGHSH and CDR2 as LQKENI. The CDR3 is 16 residues long. The V segment lost 4 bases and the J segment 4 bases; nucleotides outside the gene matches: 2. The whole variable domain, remainder taken from reference TRBV18 and TRBJ2-2, is NAGVMQNPRHLVRRRGQEARLRCSPMKGHSHVYWYRQLPEEGLKFMVYLQKENIIDESGMPKERFSAEFPKEGPSILRIQQVVRGDSAAYFCASSLGLAGVTGELFFGEGSRLTVL.

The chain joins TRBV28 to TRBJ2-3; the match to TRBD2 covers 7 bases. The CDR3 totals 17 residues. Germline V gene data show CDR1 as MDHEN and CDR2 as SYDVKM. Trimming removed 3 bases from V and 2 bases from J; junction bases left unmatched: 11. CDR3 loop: CASSFLGGGSLTDTQYF. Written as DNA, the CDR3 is TGTGCCAGCAGTTTCCTTGGGGGGGGGTCTCTCACAGATACGCAGTATTTT.

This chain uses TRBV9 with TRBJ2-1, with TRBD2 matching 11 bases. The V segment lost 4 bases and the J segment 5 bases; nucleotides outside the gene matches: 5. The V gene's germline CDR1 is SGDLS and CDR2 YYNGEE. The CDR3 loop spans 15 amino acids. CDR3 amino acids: CASSRAGLADNEQFF. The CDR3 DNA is TGTGCCAGCAGCAGGGCGGGACTAGCGGACAATGAGCAGTTCTTC.

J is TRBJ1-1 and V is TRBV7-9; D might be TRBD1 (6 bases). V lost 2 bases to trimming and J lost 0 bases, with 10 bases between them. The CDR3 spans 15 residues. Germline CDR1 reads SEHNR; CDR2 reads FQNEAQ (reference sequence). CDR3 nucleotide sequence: TGTGCCAGCAGCTTATCGGGACACATGAACACTGAAGCTTTCTTT. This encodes CASSLSGHMNTEAFF.

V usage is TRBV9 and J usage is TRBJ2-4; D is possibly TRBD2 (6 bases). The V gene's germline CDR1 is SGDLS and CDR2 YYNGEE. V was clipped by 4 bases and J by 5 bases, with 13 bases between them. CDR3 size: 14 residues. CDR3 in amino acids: CASSPDYPENIQYF. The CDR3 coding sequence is TGTGCCAGCAGCCCGGACTACCCGGAAAACATTCAGTACTTC.

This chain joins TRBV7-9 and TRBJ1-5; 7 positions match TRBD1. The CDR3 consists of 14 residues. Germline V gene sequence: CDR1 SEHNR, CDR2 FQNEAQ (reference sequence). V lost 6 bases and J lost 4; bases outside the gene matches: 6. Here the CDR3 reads CASRRQGPNQPQHF. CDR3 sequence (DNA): TGTGCCAGCAGACGACAGGGTCCGAATCAGCCCCAGCATTTT.

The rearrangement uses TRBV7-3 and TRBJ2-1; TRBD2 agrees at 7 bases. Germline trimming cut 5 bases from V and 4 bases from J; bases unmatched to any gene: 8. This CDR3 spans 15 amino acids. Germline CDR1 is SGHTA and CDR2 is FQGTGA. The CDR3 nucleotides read TGTGCCAGCAGCCTGGAGGCTAGCGGATACAATGAGCAGTTCTTC. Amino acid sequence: CASSLEASGYNEQFF.

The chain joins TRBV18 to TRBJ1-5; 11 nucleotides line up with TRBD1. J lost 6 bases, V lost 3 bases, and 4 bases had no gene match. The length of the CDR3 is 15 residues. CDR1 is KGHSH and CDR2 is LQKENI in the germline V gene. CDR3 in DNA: TGTGCCAGCTCACCTCCGGGACAGGGGGTTCAGCCCCAGCATTTT. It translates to CASSPPGQGVQPQHF.

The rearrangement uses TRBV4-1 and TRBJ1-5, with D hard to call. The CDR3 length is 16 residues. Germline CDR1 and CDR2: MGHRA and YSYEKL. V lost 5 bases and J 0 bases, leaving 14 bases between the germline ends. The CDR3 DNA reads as TGCGCCAGCAGCAGCGGAGGAAGCAATAGCAATCAGCCCCAGCATTTT. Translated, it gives CASSSGGSNSNQPQHF.

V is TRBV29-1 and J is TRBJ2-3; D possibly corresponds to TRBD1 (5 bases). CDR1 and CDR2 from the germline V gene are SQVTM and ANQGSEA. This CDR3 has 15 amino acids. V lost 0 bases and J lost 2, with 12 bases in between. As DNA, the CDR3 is TGCAGCGTTGAAGATAGGGGCAGGGACACAGATACGCAGTATTTT. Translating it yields CSVEDRGRDTDTQYF.

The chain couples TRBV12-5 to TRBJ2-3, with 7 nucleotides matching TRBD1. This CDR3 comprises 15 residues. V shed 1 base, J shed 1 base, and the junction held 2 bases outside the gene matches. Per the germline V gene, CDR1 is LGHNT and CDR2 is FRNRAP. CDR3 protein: CASGLGGTGTDTQYF. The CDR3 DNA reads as TGTGCTAGTGGTTTGGGGGGGACAGGCACAGATACGCAGTATTTT. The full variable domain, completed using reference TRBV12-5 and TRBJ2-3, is DARVTQTPRHKVTEMGQEVTMRCQPILGHNTVFWYRQTMMQGLELLAYFRNRAPLDDSGMPKDRFSAEMPDATLATLKIQPSEPRDSAVYFCASGLGGTGTDTQYFGPGTRLTVL.

CDR3 region: CASSITGQGGNYGYTF. DNA for the CDR3: TGTGCCAGCAGCATAACCGGACAGGGGGGGAACTATGGCTACACCTTC. This chain links TRBV9 with TRBJ1-2; 10 nucleotides agree with TRBD1. CDR3 size: 16 residues. The V gene's germline CDR1 is SGDLS and CDR2 YYNGEE. V dropped 4 bases and J dropped 2; count of bases not matched to a gene: 8.

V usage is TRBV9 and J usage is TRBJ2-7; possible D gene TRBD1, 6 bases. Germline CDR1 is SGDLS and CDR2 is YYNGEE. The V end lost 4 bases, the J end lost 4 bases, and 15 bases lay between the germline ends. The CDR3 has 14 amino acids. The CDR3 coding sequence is TGTGCCAGCAGCCTGGGGGCAGGGGTTTACGAGCAGTACTTC. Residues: CASSLGAGVYEQYF.

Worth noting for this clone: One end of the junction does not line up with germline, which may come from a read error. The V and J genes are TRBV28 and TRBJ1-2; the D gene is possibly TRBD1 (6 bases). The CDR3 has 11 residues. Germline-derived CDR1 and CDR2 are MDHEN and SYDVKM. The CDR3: CASSSLRQVGF. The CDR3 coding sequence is TGTGCCAGCAGTTCCCTCCGACAGGTTGGCTTC.

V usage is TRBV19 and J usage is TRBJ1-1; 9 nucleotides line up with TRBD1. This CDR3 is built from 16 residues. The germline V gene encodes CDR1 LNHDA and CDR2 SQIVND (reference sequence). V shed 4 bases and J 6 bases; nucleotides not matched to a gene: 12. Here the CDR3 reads CASSTPKGQGLPEAFF. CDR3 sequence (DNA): TGTGCCAGTAGTACCCCCAAGGGACAGGGTCTCCCTGAAGCTTTCTTT.

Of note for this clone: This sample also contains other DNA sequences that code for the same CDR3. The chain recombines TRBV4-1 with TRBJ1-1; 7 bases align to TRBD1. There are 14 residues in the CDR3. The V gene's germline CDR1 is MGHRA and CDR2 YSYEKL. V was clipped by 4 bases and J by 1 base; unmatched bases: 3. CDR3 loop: CASSLWTGNTEAFF. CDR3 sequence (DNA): TGCGCCAGCAGCCTTTGGACAGGGAACACTGAAGCTTTCTTT.

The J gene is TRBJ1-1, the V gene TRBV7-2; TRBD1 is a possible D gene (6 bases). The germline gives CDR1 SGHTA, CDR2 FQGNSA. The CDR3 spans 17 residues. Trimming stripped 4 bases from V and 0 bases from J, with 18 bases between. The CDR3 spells CASSSIYPGHLNTEAFF. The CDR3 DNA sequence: TGTGCCAGCAGCTCCATCTACCCGGGACACCTGAACACTGAAGCTTTCTTT.

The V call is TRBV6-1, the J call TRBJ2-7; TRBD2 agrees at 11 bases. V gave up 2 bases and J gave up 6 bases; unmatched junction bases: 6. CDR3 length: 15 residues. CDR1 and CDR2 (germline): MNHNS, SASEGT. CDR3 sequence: CASSETSGSLGEQYF. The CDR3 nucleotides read TGTGCCAGCAGTGAAACTAGCGGGAGCTTGGGCGAGCAGTACTTC.

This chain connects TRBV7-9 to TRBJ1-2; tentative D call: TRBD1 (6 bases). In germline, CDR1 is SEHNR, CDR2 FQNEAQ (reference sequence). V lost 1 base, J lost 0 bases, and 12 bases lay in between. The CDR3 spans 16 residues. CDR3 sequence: CASSLGGGRSNYGYTF. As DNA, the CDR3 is TGTGCCAGCAGCTTAGGGGGGGGCAGGTCTAACTATGGCTACACCTTC.

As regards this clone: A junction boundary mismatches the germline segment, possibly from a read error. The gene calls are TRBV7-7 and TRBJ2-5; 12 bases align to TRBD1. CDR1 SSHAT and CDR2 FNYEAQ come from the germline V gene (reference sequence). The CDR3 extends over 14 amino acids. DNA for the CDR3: TGTGCTAGCAGCCCAGGGACAGGGGGCCAGACCCAGTACTTC. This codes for CASSPGTGGQTQYF.

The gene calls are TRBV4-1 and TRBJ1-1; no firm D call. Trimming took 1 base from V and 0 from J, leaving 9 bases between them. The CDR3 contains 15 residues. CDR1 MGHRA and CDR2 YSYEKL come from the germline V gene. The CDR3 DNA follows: TGCGCCAGCAGCCAAGTATCGGTCATGAACACTGAAGCTTTCTTT. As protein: CASSQVSVMNTEAFF.

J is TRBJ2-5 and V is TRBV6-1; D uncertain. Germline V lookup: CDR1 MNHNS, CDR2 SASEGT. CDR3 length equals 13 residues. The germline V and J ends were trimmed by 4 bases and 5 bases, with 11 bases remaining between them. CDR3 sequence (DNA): TGTGCCAGCAGTGTAGACATGTGGGAGACCCAGTACTTC. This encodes CASSVDMWETQYF.

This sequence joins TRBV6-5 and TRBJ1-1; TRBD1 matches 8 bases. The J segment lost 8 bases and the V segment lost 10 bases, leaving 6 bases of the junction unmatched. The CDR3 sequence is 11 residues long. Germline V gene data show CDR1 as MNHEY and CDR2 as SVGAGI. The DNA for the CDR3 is TGTGCCACGGCAAACAGGGGGGAAGCTTTCTTT. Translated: CATANRGEAFF.

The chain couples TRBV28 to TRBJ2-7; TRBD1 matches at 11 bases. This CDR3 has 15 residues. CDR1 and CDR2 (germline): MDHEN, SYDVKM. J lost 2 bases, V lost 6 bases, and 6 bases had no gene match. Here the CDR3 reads CASRLPGQGAYEQYF. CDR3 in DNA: TGTGCCAGCAGACTTCCGGGACAGGGGGCCTACGAGCAGTACTTC.